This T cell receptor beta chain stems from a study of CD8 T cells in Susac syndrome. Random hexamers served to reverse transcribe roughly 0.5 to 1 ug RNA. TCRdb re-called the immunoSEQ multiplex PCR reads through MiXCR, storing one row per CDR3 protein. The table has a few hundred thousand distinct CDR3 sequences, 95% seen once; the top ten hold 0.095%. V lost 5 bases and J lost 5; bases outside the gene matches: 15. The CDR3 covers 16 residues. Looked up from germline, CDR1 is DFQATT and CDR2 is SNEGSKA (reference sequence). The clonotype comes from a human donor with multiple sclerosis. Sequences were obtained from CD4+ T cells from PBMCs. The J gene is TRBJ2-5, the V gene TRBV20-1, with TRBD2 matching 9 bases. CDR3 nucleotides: TGCAGTGCTGTGCGGGAGAGCGGGGGGCCCGGGGAGACCCAGTACTTC. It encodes CSAVRESGGPGETQYF.